Following are 17 T cell receptor beta chains from one sample sequenced in a study of CD8+ T cells in alopecia areata. Sequencing templates came from extracted RNA that was reverse transcribed into cDNA. Some clones are missing from TCRdb's copy, which holds only in-frame ones; the method was immunoSEQ multiplex PCR. Altogether 55,000 to 75,000 clones are present, under 55% being singletons, with the ten largest covering roughly a sixth. The material sequenced was CD8+ T cells sorted from blood, taken at week 0. These receptors were taken from a human donor with alopecia areata.

A few counts support this clone. V is TRBV29-1 and J is TRBJ2-1; 11 bases line up with TRBD1. This CDR3 has 15 amino acids. V shed 7 bases, J shed 3 bases, and the junction held 8 bases outside the gene matches. Germline V lookup: CDR1 SQVTM, CDR2 ANQGSEA. In nucleotides, the CDR3 is TGCAGCGCGACGCCGGGACAGGGGGTCTACAATGAGCAGTTCTTC. This translates into CSATPGQGVYNEQFF.

As to this clone: A junction end diverges from the germline sequence, so it may reflect a read error. The chain joins TRBV29-1 to TRBJ1-2; a weak D match, TRBD1 (5 bases). CDR1 and CDR2 from the germline V gene are SQVTM and ANQGSEA. The CDR3 covers 12 residues. The CDR3: CSVEAGGNGYTF. For the CDR3, the DNA is TGCAGCGTCGAAGCGGGGGGGAATGGCTACACCTTC. Looking up the rest from reference TRBV29-1 and TRBJ1-2 gives the full variable domain: SAVISQKPSRDICQRGTSLTIQCQVDSQVTMMFWYRQQPGQSLTLIATANQGSEATYESGFVIDKFPISRPNLTFSTLTVSNMSPEDSSIYLCSVEAGGNGYTFGSGTRLTVV.

The V gene is TRBV13, the J gene TRBJ2-1; D is unresolved. CDR3 length: 16 amino acids. V lost 1 base to trimming and J lost 2 bases, with 12 bases between them. Germline loops: CDR1 PRHDT, CDR2 FYEKMQ (reference sequence). The chain's CDR3 is CASSLVEESTYNEQFF. CDR3 bases: TGTGCCAGCAGCTTAGTTGAGGAATCGACCTACAATGAGCAGTTCTTC.

The chain couples TRBV23-1 to TRBJ2-6, with D unresolved. TRBV23-1 is noted as an ORF with a role that remains uncertain. The V end lost 2 bases, the J end lost 0 bases, and 11 bases lay between the germline ends. This CDR3 is 17 amino acids long. The CDR3 protein is CASSQTGPYSGANVLTF. CDR3 bases: TGCGCCAGCAGTCAAACCGGACCGTACTCTGGGGCCAACGTCCTGACTTTC.

The chain links TRBV2 to TRBJ2-7; TRBD1 matches at 9 bases. The length of the CDR3 is 15 residues. V shed 6 bases and J 3 bases; nucleotides not matched to a gene: 9. Looked up from germline, CDR1 is SNHLY and CDR2 is FYNNEI. CDR3 nucleotide sequence: TGTGCCAGCAGCGTTACCGGGACAGGGATCTACGAGCAGTACTTC. Translating it yields CASSVTGTGIYEQYF.

This chain joins TRBV7-8 and TRBJ2-7, with TRBD1 as a possible D gene (6 bases). CDR3 length: 15 amino acids. Germline CDR1 is SGHVS and CDR2 is FQNEAQ. Trimming pared 5 bases from V and 2 bases from J, leaving 16 bases between. As DNA, the CDR3 is TGTGCCAGCAGCCCTGGTGACCCAGGGGCCTACGAGCAGTACTTC. It specifies CASSPGDPGAYEQYF.

The chain has TRBV13 and TRBJ2-3, with 8 bases fitting TRBD2. The J segment lost 4 bases and the V segment lost 5 bases, leaving 8 bases of the junction unmatched. The germline V gene has CDR1 PRHDT and CDR2 FYEKMQ (reference sequence). CDR3 size: 15 residues. The CDR3 loop is CASSVSGRRADTQYF. DNA of the CDR3: TGTGCCAGCAGCGTCAGCGGGAGAAGAGCAGATACGCAGTATTTT.

The chain carries TRBV7-9 and TRBJ2-3, with D hard to call. Germline-derived CDR1 and CDR2 are SEHNR and FQNEAQ (reference sequence). V was trimmed by 6 bases and J by 1 base, leaving 14 bases between them. The CDR3 has 15 amino acids. CDR3 loop: CASSLLRLGTDTQYF. CDR3 DNA: TGTGCCAGCAGTCTACTCCGGTTAGGCACAGATACGCAGTATTTT.

This clone was seen ten or more times. The rearrangement uses TRBV5-6 and TRBJ2-7; D may be TRBD2 (6 bases). This CDR3 contains 14 residues. V was trimmed by 4 bases and J by 3 bases, leaving 14 bases between them. Germline assignment: CDR1 SGHDT and CDR2 YYEEEE. The CDR3 coding sequence is TGTGCCAGCAGCCCCCTCGGGGGTAGCTACGAGCAGTACTTC. Its translation: CASSPLGGSYEQYF. The complete variable domain, with remaining parts taken from reference TRBV5-6 and TRBJ2-7, reads DAGVTQSPTHLIKTRGQQVTLRCSPKSGHDTVSWYQQALGQGPQFIFQYYEEEERQRGNFPDRFSGHQFPNYSSELNVNALLLGDSALYLCASSPLGGSYEQYFGPGTRLTVT.

This chain links TRBV9 with TRBJ2-7, with D maybe TRBD2 (5 bases). V was trimmed by 0 bases and J by 3 bases, leaving 10 bases between them. This CDR3 contains 14 residues. Germline V gene lookup returns CDR1 SGDLS and CDR2 YYNGEE. Here the CDR3 reads CASSVAERNYEQYF. The CDR3 DNA sequence: TGTGCCAGCAGCGTAGCTGAGCGGAACTACGAGCAGTACTTC.

In this sample, this clone turned up once. The V call is TRBV6-4, the J call TRBJ2-1; the D is unclear. The CDR3 runs to 12 residues. Germline loops: CDR1 MRHNA, CDR2 SNTAGT. Trimming removed 4 bases from V and 4 bases from J, with 5 bases in between. The CDR3 region has the DNA TGTGCCAGCAGTGGAAGGTACAATGAGCAGTTCTTC. This translates into CASSGRYNEQFF.

The V gene is TRBV29-1, the J gene TRBJ1-1; no clear D. Deletions cut 4 bases from V and 5 bases from J, with 14 bases between. The CDR3 has 13 residues. CDR1 is SQVTM, CDR2 ANQGSEA, per germline. CDR3 bases: TGCAGCGTTGTGCCGGATCTGTCGACTGAAGCTTTCTTT. The encoded protein is CSVVPDLSTEAFF.

The chain links TRBV29-1 to TRBJ2-7, with D perhaps given as TRBD1 or TRBD2 (5 bases each). The germline gives CDR1 SQVTM, CDR2 ANQGSEA. The ends were cut back, 4 bases at V and 5 bases at J, with 18 bases in the middle. This CDR3 is built from 14 residues. CDR3 coding DNA: TGCAGCGTTGCAGGGACCCTTCCATCGCACGAGCAGTACTTC. This gives the protein CSVAGTLPSHEQYF.

This clone was counted between two and nine times. The junction departs from the called germline gene at one end, perhaps through a read error. The chain carries TRBV9 and TRBJ2-3, with TRBD2 matching over 15 bases. Germline CDR1 and CDR2: SGDLS and YYNGEE. The CDR3 is made up of 20 amino acids. Here the CDR3 reads CASSGWGLAGGKESTDTQCF. DNA for the CDR3: TGTGCCAGCAGCGGCTGGGGACTAGCGGGAGGTAAAGAAAGCACAGATACGCAGTGTTTT.

In this sample, this clone turned up a few times. This rearrangement joins TRBV7-2 to TRBJ1-1; the match to TRBD1 covers 10 bases. Germline CDR1 SGHTA, CDR2 FQGNSA. This CDR3 region has 16 residues. Losses at the gene ends were 1 base for V and 1 base for J; bases not matched to a gene: 3. DNA of the CDR3: TGTGCCAGCAGCTTAGACAGGGACAGGGGGAACACTGAAGCTTTCTTT. It codes for CASSLDRDRGNTEAFF. The whole variable domain, remainder taken from reference TRBV7-2 and TRBJ1-1, is GAGVSQSPSNKVTEKGKDVELRCDPISGHTALYWYRQSLGQGLEFLIYFQGNSAPDKSGLPSDRFSAERTGGSVSTLTIQRTQQEDSAVYLCASSLDRDRGNTEAFFGQGTRLTVV.

The V gene is TRBV29-1, the J gene TRBJ1-2, with D hard to call. The CDR3 is made up of 11 amino acids. CDR1 and CDR2 (germline): SQVTM, ANQGSEA. The germline V and J ends were trimmed by 3 bases and 5 bases, with 7 bases remaining between them. The CDR3 DNA is TGCAGCGTTGACTGGGAATATGGCTACACCTTC. Translating gives CSVDWEYGYTF.

CDR3 region: CASRGKRESGYNEQFF. The CDR3, as DNA: TGTGCCAGCAGGGGGAAGCGGGAGTCGGGCTACAATGAGCAGTTCTTC. The chain recombines TRBV25-1 with TRBJ2-1; 8 bases align to TRBD2. Unmatched junction bases numbered 10, after V lost 6 bases and J lost 3 bases. The CDR3 contains 16 residues. Germline V gives CDR1 MGHDK, CDR2 SYGVNS.